This T cell receptor (beta chain) was observed in a study of cytomegalovirus exposure and HLA in healthy donors. Details on this clone: As yet, its antigen is unknown. Germline is not matched at one junction end, which may reflect a read error.

Study-wide results and caveats: CMV antigen specificity was confirmed in vitro for three CMV-associated chains. The study labeled 164 TCR beta chains cytomegalovirus-associated. Rarity held for most TCR sequences, but there were some public TCRs that occurred in many donors. A later analysis linked a missense DCLRE1C variant to TCR beta V- and J-gene trimming.

The PCR made use of 60 Vbeta and 13 Jbeta primers. The table came from immunoSEQ multiplex PCR; TCRdb's copy has only in-frame clones and leaves some out. The data contain 120,000 or so clones, 65% to 85% of them singletons. Germline V gene data show CDR1 as LGHNA and CDR2 as YSLEER. The CDR3 has 14 amino acids. The clonotype originates from a man between 18 and 29 years old in good health and CMV-seropositive. The chain uses TRBV4-3 and TRBJ1-2; TRBD1 matches 11 bases. The sequenced sample consisted of PBMCs. The chain's CDR3 is CASSLRTGGVPSDF. CDR3 in DNA: TGCGCCAGCAGCCTACGGACAGGGGGCGTACCGAGCGACTTC.